This T cell receptor (beta chain) was recorded in a study of blood T cell repertoires in COVID-19. Background on the study: The cDNA or gDNA used as material had been derived from T cells, B-cell-depleted T cells, or PBMCs.

CDR1 GTSNPN and CDR2 SVGIG come from the germline V gene (reference sequence). There are 11 residues in the CDR3. Trimming shortened V by 0 bases and J by 7 bases, and 6 bases separated the two germline ends. Authors' data handling: Estimation of nucleated cell counts was performed using reference gene primer amplification. Assay used: immunoSEQ multiplex PCR; TCRdb lists only in-frame clones, some missing. V and J calls and clone size are as listed in that table; D and trimming were resolved from the DNA. The profile shows tens of thousands of clones, approximately 91% of them singletons. In this sample, this clone turned up once.

Sequencing was carried out using peripheral blood. This sequence joins TRBV30 and TRBJ1-1; D remains ambiguous. The TCR sequence derives from a man in his sixties with COVID-19, enrolled during active disease. The DNA of the CDR3 is TGTGCCTGGAGTGTACAAATTGAAGCTTTCTTT. Amino acids: CAWSVQIEAFF.